Following are 18 T cell receptor beta chains from one sample sequenced in a study of T cell responses to AZD1222 COVID-19 vaccine. Sequencing used immunoSEQ multiplex PCR; TCRdb keeps in-frame clones, though not all of them. The repertoire consists of around 94,000 clones, with roughly 88% occurring once and the leading ten covering about an eighth. Sequenced material: peripheral blood, taken on day 0 of AZD1222 vaccination. These TCRs come from an adult in good health.

The rearrangement uses TRBV4-2 and TRBJ2-1; possible D gene TRBD2, 5 bases. The ends were cut back, 0 bases at V and 5 bases at J, with 8 bases in the middle. The germline V gene encodes CDR1 LGHNA and CDR2 YNFKEQ. The CDR3 covers 14 residues. CDR3 in DNA: TGTGCCAGCAGCCAAGACCGGGAAGACAATGAGCAGTTCTTC. Its translation is CASSQDREDNEQFF.

The chain has TRBV9 and TRBJ2-7, with D uncertain. Trimming removed 0 bases from V and 4 bases from J, with 8 bases in between. Germline loops: CDR1 SGDLS, CDR2 YYNGEE. The CDR3 sequence is 13 residues long. CDR3 coding DNA: TGTGCCAGCAGCGTAGGGCCCCAGTACGAGCAGTACTTC. It specifies CASSVGPQYEQYF.

The chain recombines TRBV29-1 with TRBJ2-7; 8 nucleotides agree with TRBD1. This CDR3 spans 11 amino acids. Germline-derived CDR1 and CDR2 are SQVTM and ANQGSEA. Trimming cost V 7 bases and J 6 bases; bases outside gene matches: 5. The CDR3 nucleotides read TGCAGCGCCACGACAGGGGCCGAGCAGTACTTC. Protein product: CSATTGAEQYF.

The J gene is TRBJ1-6, the V gene TRBV19; TRBD1 might be the D (5 bases). Trimming took 9 bases from V and 3 from J, leaving 9 bases between them. Germline CDR1 is LNHDA and CDR2 is SQIVND (reference sequence). This CDR3 spans 13 amino acids. The CDR3 DNA reads TGTGCCAGCCGGACACACTATAATTCACCCCTCCACTTT. The encoded protein is CASRTHYNSPLHF.

This chain links TRBV6-1 with TRBJ1-5, with TRBD1 matching over 12 bases. V lost 4 bases to trimming and J lost 2 bases; unmatched junction nucleotides: 15. Germline values: CDR1 MNHNS, CDR2 SASEGT. The length of the CDR3 is 20 residues. The CDR3 here is CASSGLSPGQGARGNQPQHF. The CDR3 DNA reads TGTGCCAGCAGTGGCCTATCACCGGGACAGGGGGCGCGGGGCAATCAGCCCCAGCATTTT.

This clone appeared a single time. The V and J genes are TRBV6-4 and TRBJ2-1; TRBD1 matches at 8 bases. There are 15 residues in the CDR3. The ends lost 4 bases at V and 6 bases at J; junction bases unmatched: 8. Germline CDR1 MRHNA, CDR2 SNTAGT. The CDR3 region has the DNA TGTGCCAGCAGTGCCCGTGGAGGGACAGGCAATGAGCAGTTCTTC. Protein sequence: CASSARGGTGNEQFF.

The chain carries TRBV18 and TRBJ1-3; D call uncertain. CDR1 KGHSH and CDR2 LQKENI come from the germline V gene. The germline V and J ends were trimmed by 2 bases and 3 bases, with 14 bases remaining between them. This CDR3 region has 16 residues. The CDR3 DNA reads as TGTGCCAGCTCACCAAAGGTAGCGACCGGTGGAAACACCATATATTTT. Translation gives CASSPKVATGGNTIYF. Full variable domain (missing parts from reference TRBV18 and TRBJ1-3): NAGVMQNPRHLVRRRGQEARLRCSPMKGHSHVYWYRQLPEEGLKFMVYLQKENIIDESGMPKERFSAEFPKEGPSILRIQQVVRGDSAAYFCASSPKVATGGNTIYFGEGSWLTVV.

The chain links TRBV6-5 to TRBJ2-5; 11 bases are shared with TRBD1. Germline CDR1 MNHEY, CDR2 SVGAGI. J lost 5 bases, V lost 6 bases, and 5 bases had no gene match. The CDR3 loop spans 14 amino acids. In DNA form, the CDR3 reads TGTGCCAGCAGGAGGACAGGGGGCATTGAGACCCAGTACTTC. This gives the protein CASRRTGGIETQYF.

The CDR3 DNA reads TGTGCCAGTAGTTCATATCACAGGGGATCCACCGGGGAGCTGTTTTTT. Translating it yields CASSSYHRGSTGELFF. The chain joins TRBV19 to TRBJ2-2; 7 nucleotides line up with TRBD1. CDR3 length equals 16 residues. The ends lost 5 bases at V and 4 bases at J; junction bases unmatched: 10. Germline assignment: CDR1 LNHDA and CDR2 SQIVND (reference sequence).

This chain connects TRBV30 to TRBJ1-2; 8 positions agree with TRBD1. V was pared by 2 bases and J by 4 bases, with 3 bases of the junction left unmatched. This CDR3 spans 13 amino acids. Germline V gives CDR1 GTSNPN, CDR2 SVGIG (reference sequence). This CDR3 is CAWSPGGGYGYTF. DNA of the CDR3: TGTGCCTGGAGTCCAGGGGGCGGCTATGGCTACACCTTC.

This chain links TRBV3-1 (or the pseudogene TRBV3-2) with TRBJ2-2, with D perhaps TRBD1 (6 bases). V lost 1 base to trimming and J lost 2 bases, with 11 bases between them. The germline gives CDR1 LGHDT, CDR2 YNNKEL (reference sequence). This CDR3 is 16 amino acids long. CDR3: CASSQVGGSNTGELFF. For the CDR3, the DNA is TGTGCCAGCAGCCAAGTAGGGGGTAGCAACACCGGGGAGCTGTTTTTT.

The chain uses TRBV5-1 and TRBJ2-1, with D uncertain. Germline V gives CDR1 SGHRS, CDR2 YFSETQ. The CDR3 spans 12 residues. V lost 0 bases and J lost 4, with 2 bases in between. The CDR3: CASSLVYNEQFF. CDR3 in DNA: TGCGCCAGCAGCTTGGTTTACAATGAGCAGTTCTTC.

This chain uses TRBV29-1 with TRBJ2-7; no reliable D call. V was shortened by 0 bases and J by 0 bases, with 3 bases between the two germline ends. Germline CDR1 SQVTM, CDR2 ANQGSEA. The CDR3 loop spans 12 amino acids. The CDR3 region is CSVEEDSYEQYF. The DNA for the CDR3 is TGCAGCGTTGAAGAGGACTCCTACGAGCAGTACTTC.

This clone was counted only a few times. The chain uses TRBV27 and TRBJ2-7; 9 positions agree with TRBD2. Trimming at V came to 10 bases and at J to 4 bases, leaving 8 bases not matched to a gene. CDR3 length: 13 amino acids. Germline V lookup: CDR1 MNHEY, CDR2 SMNVEV (reference sequence). The CDR3 spells CATIGTSRYEQYF. The CDR3 region has the DNA TGTGCCACAATCGGGACTAGCCGGTACGAGCAGTACTTC.

The chain recombines TRBV15 with TRBJ1-2; D call uncertain. The CDR3 is 14 amino acids. V was trimmed by 1 base and J by 8 bases, leaving 14 bases between them. CDR1 and CDR2 (germline): LNHNV, YYDKDF (reference sequence). This CDR3 reads CATSRARLPLGYTF. The CDR3 DNA reads as TGTGCCACCAGCAGAGCCCGTTTACCGCTCGGCTACACCTTC.

The chain couples TRBV3-1 (or the pseudogene TRBV3-2) to TRBJ1-4; perhaps TRBD1 as D (6 bases). The V end was cut by 1 base, the J end by 5 bases, with 11 bases between. The CDR3 runs 15 residues. CDR1 and CDR2 from the germline V gene are LGHDT and YNNKEL (reference sequence). CDR3 sequence (DNA): TGTGCCAGCAGCCAAGGGGGACACCTCAATGAAAAACTGTTTTTT. Translation gives CASSQGGHLNEKLFF.

The chain couples TRBV6-1 to TRBJ2-5, with a weak D call TRBD1 (7 bases). The V and J ends lost 3 bases and 7 bases respectively, with 12 bases between them. The CDR3 loop spans 13 amino acids. The germline V gene encodes CDR1 MNHNS and CDR2 SASEGT. The DNA for the CDR3 is TGTGCCAGCAGTGAGTCAGGGGGGAGGACCCAGTACTTC. Amino acid sequence: CASSESGGRTQYF.

V is TRBV5-1 and J is TRBJ2-7; 8 bases map to TRBD1. This CDR3 has 14 residues. V dropped 4 bases and J dropped 1; count of bases not matched to a gene: 4. Germline CDR1 and CDR2: SGHRS and YFSETQ. CDR3 protein: CASSQDRASYEQYF. The CDR3 coding sequence is TGCGCCAGCAGCCAGGACAGGGCGTCCTACGAGCAGTACTTC.